Many counts were recorded for the clone carrying this T cell receptor (beta chain). This specimen belongs to a study of regulatory T cells in long-lasting Graves disease. The authors built TCR beta libraries using iRepertoire HTBI primers and Arm-PCR of CDR3 regions. From the multiplex PCR reads, TCRdb called clonotypes with MiXCR, one entry per CDR3 protein. The sample consists of 350,000 to 450,000 distinct CDR3 sequences, 10% to 15% of them appearing once. Noted time point: newly diagnosed GD, antithyroid drugs for less than 3 months. Construction of the TCR library relied on RNA isolated from PBMCs. This CDR3 is 15 amino acids long. The V and J ends lost 1 base and 7 bases, in that order; junction bases with no gene match: 8. Germline-derived CDR1 and CDR2 are DFQATT and SNEGSKA (reference sequence). These data were also filed under a second study, of T cells in Graves' hyperthyroidism and ophthalmopathy.

The sequencing used peripheral blood mononuclear cells (PBMCs), collected at new diagnosis, from a patient treated with antithyroid drugs. This TCR was sampled from a woman aged 18-29 years with Graves disease. This rearrangement joins TRBV20-1 to TRBJ2-1, with 9 positions matching TRBD2. CDR3 loop: CSARGGTSSLNEQFF. The CDR3 DNA is TGCAGTGCTAGAGGGGGGACTAGCTCTCTTAATGAGCAGTTCTTC.